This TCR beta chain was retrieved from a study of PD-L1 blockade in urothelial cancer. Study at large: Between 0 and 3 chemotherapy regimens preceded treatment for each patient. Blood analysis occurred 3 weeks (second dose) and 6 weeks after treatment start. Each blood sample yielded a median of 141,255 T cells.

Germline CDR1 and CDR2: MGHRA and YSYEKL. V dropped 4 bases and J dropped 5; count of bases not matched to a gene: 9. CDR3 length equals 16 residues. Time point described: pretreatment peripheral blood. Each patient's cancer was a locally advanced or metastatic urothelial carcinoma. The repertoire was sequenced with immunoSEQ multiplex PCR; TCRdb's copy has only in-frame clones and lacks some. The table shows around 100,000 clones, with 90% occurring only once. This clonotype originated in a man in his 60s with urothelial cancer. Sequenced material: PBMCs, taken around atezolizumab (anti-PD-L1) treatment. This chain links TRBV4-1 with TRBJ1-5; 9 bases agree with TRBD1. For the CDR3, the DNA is TGCGCCAGCAGCCGCCTTGGGGGACAGGGCCATCAGCCCCAGCATTTT. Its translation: CASSRLGGQGHQPQHF.